The 8 T cell receptor beta chains below were found in one sample sequenced in a study of T cells in Graves' hyperthyroidism and ophthalmopathy. Using RNA transcripts as the source, TCR beta CDR3 regions were amplified. With the HTBI primer set, the TCR CDR3 went through a first round of RT-PCR. TCRdb re-derived calls from the multiplex PCR reads in MiXCR, one entry per CDR3 protein. The sample shows around 520,000 distinct CDR3 sequences, 13% to 15% of them seen only once. Sequencing was carried out using blood. Receptor source: a woman in her 40s with Graves' hyperthyroidism.

This clonotype was picked up many times. The chain employs TRBV6-1 and TRBJ2-3, with D tentatively TRBD2 (6 bases). V was shortened by 6 bases and J by 4 bases, with 17 bases between the two germline ends. Germline V gives CDR1 MNHNS, CDR2 SASEGT. The CDR3 has 15 residues. The CDR3 spells CASSGTSWIADTQYF. CDR3 DNA sequence: TGTGCCAGCAGCGGTACTAGCTGGATCGCAGATACGCAGTATTTT.

There are many counts of this clonotype. The CDR3: CASSYGTGAGQPQHF. CDR3 coding DNA: TGTGCCAGCAGTTATGGGACAGGGGCGGGGCAGCCCCAGCATTTT. This sequence joins TRBV6-2 or TRBV6-3 and TRBJ1-5; 10 bases are shared with TRBD1. This CDR3 contains 15 residues. Germline V CDR1 and CDR2: MNHEY, SVGEGT. The V and J ends lost 3 bases and 7 bases, in that order; junction bases with no gene match: 6.

This clonotype was found many times. The chain employs TRBV2 and TRBJ2-3; D unresolved. Germline V gene lookup returns CDR1 SNHLY and CDR2 FYNNEI. The CDR3 length is 14 residues. V lost 7 bases and J lost 3, with 14 bases in between. CDR3 in DNA: TGTGCCAGCAAGGCACCCGGGTCGACAGATACGCAGTATTTT. Residues: CASKAPGSTDTQYF.

At least ten counts were recorded for this clonotype. This chain uses TRBV28 with TRBJ1-2, with 10 bases lining up with TRBD1. The CDR3 totals 14 residues. The V segment lost 6 bases and the J segment 0 bases; nucleotides outside the gene matches: 1. Germline V gives CDR1 MDHEN, CDR2 SYDVKM. CDR3 sequence: CASSGTGANYGYTF. The CDR3, as DNA: TGTGCCAGCAGCGGGACAGGGGCTAACTATGGCTACACCTTC.

The chain employs TRBV7-3 and TRBJ2-3; TRBD2 agrees at 7 bases. Germline assignment: CDR1 SGHTA and CDR2 FQGTGA. This CDR3 region has 14 residues. The V segment lost 5 bases and the J segment 7 bases; nucleotides outside the gene matches: 9. DNA for the CDR3: TGTGCCAGCAGCCCCGGACGGGGGGAACATACGCAGTATTTT. Translation gives CASSPGRGEHTQYF.

This clonotype has ten or more counts. This chain joins TRBV7-9 and TRBJ2-7; perhaps D is TRBD1 or TRBD2 (6 bases each). V was clipped by 1 base and J by 4 bases, with 14 bases between them. CDR3 size: 15 residues. Per the germline V gene, CDR1 is SEHNR and CDR2 is FQNEAQ (reference sequence). CDR3 bases: TGTGCCAGCAGCTTAGAGGCAGGGGAGGTGTACGAGCAGTACTTC. Amino acid sequence: CASSLEAGEVYEQYF.

The CDR3 sequence: CASSRAGAPYNEQFF. As DNA, the CDR3 is TGTGCCAGCAGCCGAGCGGGAGCCCCCTACAATGAGCAGTTCTTC. This chain joins TRBV7-2 and TRBJ2-1, with 8 bases aligning to TRBD2. Per the germline V gene, CDR1 is SGHTA and CDR2 is FQGNSA. The junction had 5 bases not matched to a gene; V was cut back by 5 bases and J by 2 bases. CDR3 length equals 15 residues.

The chain carries TRBV5-1 and TRBJ1-4; D is uncertain. V lost 4 bases and J lost 7, with 14 bases in between. From germline, CDR1 is SGHRS and CDR2 YFSETQ. The CDR3 runs to 14 residues. The CDR3, as DNA: TGCGCCAGCAGCAAGGACCCGGCGGTTGAAAAACTGTTTTTT. Translation gives CASSKDPAVEKLFF. Full variable domain (missing parts from reference TRBV5-1 and TRBJ1-4): KAGVTQTPRYLIKTRGQQVTLSCSPISGHRSVSWYQQTPGQGLQFLFEYFSETQRNKGNFPGRFSGRQFSNSRSEMNVSTLELGDSALYLCASSKDPAVEKLFFGSGTQLSVL.